A single sample gave rise to the 7 T cell receptor beta chains below, sequenced in a study of T cell responses to AZD1222 COVID-19 vaccine. Profiling relied on immunoSEQ multiplex PCR, and the TCRdb table lists in-frame clones only, not all of them. Seen here are over 100,000 clones, 80% to 90% observed once, and the top ten hold more than 20%. The specimen was peripheral blood, collected on day 0 of AZD1222 vaccination. The receptors stem from an adult in good health.

This clone has just a few counts. The chain is built from TRBV7-9 and TRBJ1-4; no definite D call. From germline, CDR1 is SEHNR and CDR2 FQNEAQ (reference sequence). The CDR3 totals 16 residues. The V end lost 1 base, the J end lost 0 bases, and 9 bases lay between the germline ends. The CDR3 region is CASSLVSGTTNEKLFF. CDR3 DNA sequence: TGTGCCAGCAGCTTAGTTAGTGGGACAACTAATGAAAAACTGTTTTTT.

The CDR3: CASSELAGSFNEQYF. In nucleotides, the CDR3 is TGTGCCAGCAGTGAACTGGCCGGTTCATTTAACGAGCAGTACTTC. The J gene is TRBJ2-7, the V gene TRBV6-1; unclear D gene. The CDR3 has 15 amino acids. Trimming stripped 2 bases from V and 5 bases from J, with 16 bases between. Per the germline V gene, CDR1 is MNHNS and CDR2 is SASEGT.

This chain joins TRBV3-1 (or the pseudogene TRBV3-2) and TRBJ1-4, with D maybe TRBD1 (6 bases). Germline V gene sequence: CDR1 LGHDT, CDR2 YNNKEL (reference sequence). Trimming shortened V by 2 bases and J by 5 bases, and 15 bases separated the two germline ends. The CDR3 has 16 residues. The CDR3 nucleotides read TGTGCCAGCAGCCAATCGGGGGCAGGGCCAAATGAAAAACTGTTTTTT. This codes for CASSQSGAGPNEKLFF.

The chain recombines TRBV5-1 with TRBJ1-3; 9 bases align to TRBD1. Germline trimming cut 0 bases from V and 3 bases from J; bases unmatched to any gene: 10. The CDR3 runs 18 residues. The germline gives CDR1 SGHRS, CDR2 YFSETQ. The CDR3 sequence: CASSLATGQGYSGNTIYF. The CDR3 nucleotides are TGCGCCAGCAGCTTGGCCACCGGACAGGGGTATAGTGGAAACACCATATATTTT. Using reference TRBV5-1 and TRBJ1-3 for the parts outside the CDR3, the full variable domain is KAGVTQTPRYLIKTRGQQVTLSCSPISGHRSVSWYQQTPGQGLQFLFEYFSETQRNKGNFPGRFSGRQFSNSRSEMNVSTLELGDSALYLCASSLATGQGYSGNTIYFGEGSWLTVV.

V usage is TRBV24-1 and J usage is TRBJ1-2, with D unresolved. V was trimmed by 5 bases and J by 3 bases, leaving 12 bases between them. The CDR3 extends over 14 amino acids. CDR1 and CDR2 from the germline V gene are KGHDR and SFDVKD. The CDR3 DNA is TGTGCCACCAGTGGGGCGGACGACGACTATGGCTACACCTTC. The encoded protein is CATSGADDDYGYTF.

The chain carries TRBV2 and TRBJ1-2; D might be TRBD1 (6 bases). Deletions cut 4 bases from V and 8 bases from J, with 14 bases between. CDR3 length: 13 amino acids. CDR1 SNHLY and CDR2 FYNNEI come from the germline V gene. CDR3 DNA: TGTGCCAGCAGTGTAGGGGGGCCTTGGGGCTACACCTTC. Translating it yields CASSVGGPWGYTF.

This sequence joins TRBV28 and TRBJ1-2, with D tentatively TRBD1 (6 bases). CDR1 is MDHEN, CDR2 SYDVKM, per germline. This CDR3 has 14 amino acids. V was shortened by 7 bases and J by 7 bases, with 19 bases between the two germline ends. The CDR3 loop reads CASTLVGAPLGYTF. The CDR3 bases are TGTGCCAGCACCCTGGTGGGGGCGCCCCTTGGCTACACCTTC.